The next 9 T cell receptor beta chains were all read from a single sample in a study of shared clonotypes between healthy human individuals. TCRdb's table, derived via immunoSEQ multiplex PCR, lists solely in-frame clones and lacks some. The profile shows some 2,000,000 clones, 85% to 95% of them singletons. Sequencing was carried out using naive CD4+ T cells sorted from blood. Subset: CD45RA+ positively selected. Source of these receptors: a man younger than 35 in good health.

This sequence joins TRBV10-1 and TRBJ2-7; 16 positions agree with TRBD2. Germline trimming cut 5 bases from V and 2 bases from J; bases unmatched to any gene: 3. Germline assignment: CDR1 WNHNN and CDR2 SYGVQD (reference sequence). The CDR3 sequence is 16 residues long. CDR3 DNA sequence: TGCGCCAGCAGTCTGGGACTAGCGGGAGGGCCCTACGAGCAGTACTTC. Translating it yields CASSLGLAGGPYEQYF.

This chain joins TRBV9 and TRBJ2-7; 11 nucleotides align to TRBD1. The germline CDR1 and CDR2 sequences are SGDLS and YYNGEE. V shed 4 bases and J 5 bases; nucleotides not matched to a gene: 8. The CDR3 has 15 residues. The CDR3, as DNA: TGTGCCAGCAGCTCCGGGACAGGGGGTCTGAACGAGCAGTACTTC. Translation: CASSSGTGGLNEQYF. Using reference TRBV9 and TRBJ2-7 for the parts outside the CDR3, the full variable domain is DSGVTQTPKHLITATGQRVTLRCSPRSGDLSVYWYQQSLDQGLQFLIQYYNGEERAKGNILERFSAQQFPDLHSELNLSSLELGDSALYFCASSSGTGGLNEQYFGPGTRLTVT.

This clone is a singleton in its sample. Possible read error: a much larger clone is one base away. This chain joins TRBV2 and TRBJ1-5; tentative D call: TRBD1 (5 bases). CDR1 and CDR2 from the germline V gene are SNHLY and FYNNEI. The CDR3 consists of 13 residues. CDR3 nucleotides: TGTGCCAGCAGGGGGGTCCTCAATCAGCCCCGGCATTTT. This sequence encodes CASRGVLNQPRHF. Looking up the rest from reference TRBV2 and TRBJ1-5 gives the full variable domain: EPEVTQTPSHQVTQMGQEVILRCVPISNHLYFYWYRQILGQKVEFLVSFYNNEISEKSEIFDDQFSVERPDGSNFTLKIRSTKLEDSAMYFCASRGVLNQPRHFGDGTRLSIL.

Details on this clone: The sample carries other DNA sequences with the same CDR3. The chain combines TRBV5-1 with TRBJ2-1; perhaps TRBD1 as D (6 bases). The CDR3 spans 15 residues. The V gene's germline CDR1 is SGHRS and CDR2 YFSETQ. The ends were cut back, 0 bases at V and 5 bases at J, with 12 bases in the middle. CDR3 in DNA: TGCGCCAGCAGCTTGGGACAGGTTCGCGACAATGAGCAGTTCTTC. Translated: CASSLGQVRDNEQFF.

This sequence joins TRBV30 and TRBJ2-2, with 9 positions matching TRBD2. Germline lookup yields CDR1 GTSNPN and CDR2 SVGIG (reference sequence). CDR3 size: 15 residues. With V trimmed by 2 bases and J by 4 bases, 5 bases remained unmatched. CDR3 residues: CAWSRPSGTTGELFF. The CDR3 nucleotides read TGTGCCTGGAGTAGGCCTAGCGGGACCACCGGGGAGCTGTTTTTT.

The V gene is TRBV18, the J gene TRBJ1-2; 9 nucleotides match TRBD1. The CDR3 length is 15 residues. Unmatched junction bases numbered 6, after V lost 3 bases and J lost 4 bases. The germline gives CDR1 KGHSH, CDR2 LQKENI. The CDR3 nucleotides read TGTGCCAGCTCACCGCTACAGGGGGCGGCCTATGGCTACACCTTC. Translation: CASSPLQGAAYGYTF.

The chain employs TRBV15 and TRBJ2-3, with 10 positions matching TRBD2. CDR1 is LNHNV, CDR2 YYDKDF, per germline (reference sequence). The CDR3 is made up of 15 amino acids. Trimming cost V 8 bases and J 10 bases; bases outside gene matches: 15. CDR3 bases: TGTGCCACCGCCCTTCAGCGGGGGGGCTGGGCTGCGCAGTATTTT. Translating gives CATALQRGGWAAQYF. Using reference TRBV15 and TRBJ2-3 for the parts outside the CDR3, the full variable domain is DAMVIQNPRYQVTQFGKPVTLSCSQTLNHNVMYWYQQKSSQAPKLLFHYYDKDFNNEADTPDNFQSRRPNTSFCFLDIRSPGLGDTAMYLCATALQRGGWAAQYFGPGTRLTVL.

Points on this clone: Other nucleotide sequences in the sample specify the same CDR3. The chain has TRBV19 and TRBJ1-6; tentative D call: TRBD1 (6 bases). The CDR3 contains 14 residues. Germline CDR1 is LNHDA and CDR2 is SQIVND (reference sequence). The V and J ends lost 3 bases and 7 bases respectively, with 10 bases between them. The CDR3 nucleotides are TGTGCCAGTAGTATCGGGCAGGGGAATTCACCCCTCCACTTT. Its translation is CASSIGQGNSPLHF.

The rearrangement links TRBV19 to TRBJ1-2; 7 nucleotides align to TRBD1. Trimming removed 4 bases from V and 2 bases from J; junction bases left unmatched: 13. CDR3 length: 17 amino acids. Germline lookup yields CDR1 LNHDA and CDR2 SQIVND (reference sequence). This chain's CDR3 is CASSNRQGSNRNYGYTF. Here the CDR3 DNA reads TGTGCCAGTAGTAACAGACAGGGAAGTAATCGGAACTATGGCTACACCTTC.